The following is a TCR beta chain sequence with its context. No antigen is known for it. Measured with immunoSEQ multiplex PCR; TCRdb has only the in-frame clones, and not every one. The table lists roughly 38,000 clones, 45% to 50% of them singletons. The sample is drawn from a study of cytotoxic CD8 clonotypes in ibrutinib-treated CLL. Study results and caveats: Sampling times, which were not matched between the groups, differed between sustained-remission patients and progressing patients.

This CDR3 region has 15 residues. With V trimmed by 5 bases and J by 4 bases, 7 bases remained unmatched. CDR1 and CDR2 from the germline V gene are SGHRS and YFSETQ. The chain couples TRBV5-1 to TRBJ1-4; 8 bases map to TRBD1. The sequence derives from a human donor with chronic lymphocytic leukemia. Sample: PBMCs, taken before ibrutinib treatment. This chain's CDR3 is CASSIGTGGNEKLFF. CDR3 bases: TGCGCCAGCAGTATAGGGACAGGAGGTAATGAAAAACTGTTTTTT.